This is a list of T cell receptor beta chains from one sample in a study of shared clonotypes between healthy human individuals. Sequenced by immunoSEQ multiplex PCR; TCRdb stores in-frame clones only, minus some. The sample lists over a million clones, about 80% occurring once. Sequences were obtained from memory CD4+ T cells sorted from blood. The receptors originated from a man aged 18 to 29 in good health. Each CDR3 is given with its conserved first and last residue. A D gene is named only where the DNA matches it firmly. A clone size is listed for some rows: how often the clone was seen (once, few, many), or a class if it is expanded.

TRBV7-2	once	TRBJ2-1	TRBD1	CASSYRTGGPNEQFF	TGTGCCAGCAGCTACCGGACAGGGGGTCCCAATGAGCAGTTCTTC
TRBV27	-	TRBJ2-1	-	CASSGGGSSYNEQFF	TGTGCCAGCAGTGGCGGAGGAAGCTCCTACAATGAGCAGTTCTTC
TRBV7-2	-	TRBJ2-3	-	CASSPADTQYF	TGTGCCAGCAGTCCAGCAGATACGCAGTATTTT
TRBV9	-	TRBJ1-3	-	CASIPPGHISGNTIYF	TGTGCCAGCATCCCACCGGGACATATCTCTGGAAACACCATATATTTT
TRBV23-1	-	TRBJ2-5	-	CASSQISPSHRRLYQETQYF	TGCGCCAGCAGTCAAATCTCCCCGTCCCATCGGAGGTTATACCAAGAGACCCAGTACTTC
TRBV29-1	-	TRBJ2-5	TRBD1	CSVEAAPGGETQYF	TGCAGCGTTGAAGCGGCACCAGGGGGAGAGACCCAGTACTTC
TRBV10-3	many	TRBJ2-3	TRBD1	CAISDRGREDTQYF	TGTGCCATCAGCGACAGGGGACGGGAAGATACGCAGTATTTT
TRBV6-5	-	TRBJ1-2	-	CASSSTGRSDSTF	TGTGCCAGCAGTTCCACAGGGAGGTCGGATAGCACCTTC
TRBV11-2	-	TRBJ1-2	-	CASSPLEGRNYGYTF	TGTGCCAGCAGCCCGCTCGAGGGGCGAAACTATGGCTACACCTTC
TRBV18	-	TRBJ2-2	TRBD2	CASAGLAVNTGELFF	TGTGCCAGCGCCGGACTAGCGGTTAACACCGGGGAGCTGTTTTTT
TRBV5-6	once	TRBJ2-1	-	CASSLDRSNEQFF	TGTGCCAGCAGCTTGGACAGGTCAAATGAGCAGTTCTTC
TRBV6-5	-	TRBJ2-5	-	CASTIQETQYF	TGTGCCAGCACAATCCAAGAGACCCAGTACTTC
TRBV25-1	-	TRBJ2-6	-	CASSPNENSGANVLTF	TGTGCCAGCAGTCCTAATGAAAACTCTGGGGCCAACGTCCTGACTTTC
TRBV4-1	-	TRBJ1-6	-	CASSEEPRSSYNSPLHF	TGCGCCAGCAGCGAAGAGCCCCGGAGCTCCTATAATTCACCCCTCCACTTT
TRBV4-1	-	TRBJ1-4	-	CASSQEGSGNEKLFF	TGCGCCAGCAGCCAAGAAGGCAGTGGGAATGAAAAACTGTTTTTT
TRBV11-2	-	TRBJ2-3	-	CASSPEAGYVTDTQYF	TGTGCCAGCAGCCCCGAGGCGGGGTACGTCACAGATACGCAGTATTTT
TRBV10-3	-	TRBJ1-4	-	CAISGDGLDEKLFF	TGTGCCATCAGTGGGGACGGACTAGATGAAAAACTGTTTTTT
TRBV28	-	TRBJ2-7	TRBD1	CASTPPRDRGNEQYF	TGTGCCAGCACCCCCCCCCGAGACAGGGGTAACGAGCAGTACTTC
TRBV5-1	-	TRBJ2-2	-	CASSLAGQGKAGELFF	TGCGCCAGCAGCTTGGCCGGGCAGGGAAAGGCCGGGGAGCTGTTTTTT
TRBV6-1	-	TRBJ2-1	TRBD2	CASSGGGGRDSYNEQFF	TGTGCCAGCAGTGGAGGGGGCGGGAGGGACTCCTACAATGAGCAGTTCTTC
TRBV9	-	TRBJ2-5	TRBD2	CASSVGPFWAGGGETQYF	TGTGCCAGCAGCGTAGGACCGTTCTGGGCGGGAGGGGGAGAGACCCAGTACTTC
TRBV11-3	-	TRBJ2-1	-	CASTPVTGVINEQFF	TGTGCCAGCACTCCCGTGACAGGTGTAATCAATGAGCAGTTCTTC
TRBV18	-	TRBJ2-7	-	CASSPNREGEQYF	TGTGCCAGCTCACCAAACAGGGAAGGCGAGCAGTACTTC
TRBV5-1	-	TRBJ2-7	-	CASSHGPGEQYF	TGCGCCAGCTCTCACGGCCCGGGCGAGCAGTACTTC
TRBV5-8	-	TRBJ2-3	-	CASSFGGLTDTQYF	TGTGCCAGCAGCTTCGGGGGGCTCACAGATACGCAGTATTTT
TRBV2	few	TRBJ2-7	-	CASSVYQGSAYEQYF	TGTGCCAGCAGTGTATACCAGGGTTCAGCATACGAGCAGTACTTC
TRBV19	-	TRBJ2-4	-	CASSIRDSLAKNIQYF	TGTGCCAGTAGTATTAGGGACTCCCTAGCCAAAAACATTCAGTACTTC
TRBV5-4	once	TRBJ2-6	TRBD2	CASSPTSGFSGANVLTF	TGTGCCAGCAGCCCCACTAGCGGGTTCTCTGGGGCCAACGTCCTGACTTTC
TRBV29-1	-	TRBJ2-3	-	CSVSVSDTQYF	TGCAGCGTTAGTGTCTCAGATACGCAGTATTTT
TRBV7-2	-	TRBJ2-3	TRBD2	CASSPRGLAVDTQYF	TGTGCCAGCAGCCCGAGGGGACTAGCAGTAGATACGCAGTATTTT
TRBV2	once	TRBJ2-7	-	CASRGAGELPYEQYF	TGTGCCAGCAGGGGGGCAGGGGAATTGCCCTACGAGCAGTACTTC
TRBV5-4	-	TRBJ1-1	-	CASSVLTNTEAFF	TGTGCCAGCAGCGTACTGACAAACACTGAAGCTTTCTTT
TRBV6-6	-	TRBJ2-7	TRBD1	CASSLRQGTYEQYF	TGTGCCAGCAGTCTTAGACAGGGCACCTACGAGCAGTACTTC
TRBV2	-	TRBJ2-1	TRBD2	CASSGTSGSSYNEQFF	TGTGCCAGCAGCGGGACTAGCGGGAGCTCCTACAATGAGCAGTTCTTC
TRBV10-2	-	TRBJ1-5	-	CASSEGGRGQPQHF	TGCGCCAGCAGTGAAGGGGGAAGGGGTCAGCCCCAGCATTTT
TRBV19	-	TRBJ2-2	TRBD1	CASSGRQGVYTGELFF	TGTGCCAGTAGTGGAAGACAGGGGGTGTACACCGGGGAGCTGTTTTTT
TRBV2	-	TRBJ1-2	-	CASSGDRPRNYGYTF	TGTGCCAGCAGTGGTGACAGGCCGCGTAACTATGGCTACACCTTC
TRBV4-1	-	TRBJ2-3	TRBD2	CASSQEAGDPSTDTQYF	TGCGCCAGCAGCCAAGAGGCGGGGGACCCTAGCACAGATACGCAGTATTTT
TRBV28	-	TRBJ1-4	TRBD1	CASRTGNNEKLFF	TGTGCCAGCAGGACAGGGAATAATGAAAAACTGTTTTTT
TRBV2	-	TRBJ2-7	TRBD1	CASSEGDRDEQYF	TGTGCCAGCAGTGAAGGGGACAGAGACGAGCAGTACTTC
TRBV10-3	-	TRBJ2-5	TRBD2	CAISERDGRSMETQYF	TGTGCCATCAGTGAACGGGACGGGAGGAGTATGGAGACCCAGTACTTC
TRBV6-1	-	TRBJ1-1	TRBD1	CASRIQGHPNTEAFF	TGTGCCAGCAGGATACAGGGGCACCCGAACACTGAAGCTTTCTTT
TRBV6-5	many	TRBJ1-3	-	CASSSRGFAGNTIYF	TGTGCCAGCAGCAGTCGCGGGTTCGCTGGAAACACCATATATTTT
TRBV6-1	-	TRBJ1-6	-	CASSAQGVDSPLHF	TGTGCCAGCAGTGCCCAGGGAGTAGATTCACCCCTCCACTTT
TRBV5-5	-	TRBJ1-1	-	CASSLGTINTEAFF	TGTGCCAGCAGCTTGGGTACAATCAACACTGAAGCTTTCTTT
TRBV30	few	TRBJ1-3	-	CAWSVRGNTIYF	TGTGCCTGGAGTGTAAGGGGAAACACCATATATTTT